This TCR beta chain emerged from a study of identical twins. Study-level points and caveats: Compared with models, monozygotic twins showed more out-of-frame TCR alpha sharing.

The V and J ends lost 0 bases and 9 bases respectively, with 15 bases between them. Germline V lookup: CDR1 DFQATT, CDR2 SNEGSKA (reference sequence). The CDR3 sequence is 14 residues long. As regards this clonotype: Its target is not known.

MiXCR, run by TCRdb on the 5' RACE reads, gives a single entry per CDR3 protein. The repertoire holds around 480,000 distinct CDR3 sequences, with approximately 15% as singletons. The sample was also reused in another study, on yellow fever vaccine responses in identical twins.

V usage is TRBV20-1 and J usage is TRBJ2-1; the D gene is possibly TRBD2 (6 bases). The source is a woman aged 18-35 years in good health. The sample consisted of CD4+ T cells sorted from blood. The CDR3: CSARDHGGGTEQFF. For the CDR3, the DNA is TGCAGTGCTAGAGATCATGGAGGCGGGACTGAGCAGTTCTTC.